What follows describes a single TCR beta chain. The junction does not match germline at one end; this may be a read error. This sample was taken from a study of tumor-infiltrating lymphocytes in glioblastoma multiforme. Multiple V-beta primers and a C-beta primer amplified TCRB from RNA. TCRdb re-called the multiplex PCR reads through MiXCR, storing one row per CDR3 protein. The data show approximately 30,000 distinct CDR3 sequences, with 60% to 65% seen just once and approximately 35% held by the top ten. The sequencing sample was made of brain tumor tissue. The sequence was obtained from a male donor with glioblastoma.

The CDR3 sequence: CNARDRVSYNEQFF. The DNA of the CDR3 is TGCAATGCTAGAGATCGGGTCTCCTACAATGAGCAGTTCTTC. V gene TRBV20-1 combines with J gene TRBJ2-1; no reliable D call. This CDR3 is built from 14 residues. Per the germline V gene, CDR1 is DFQATT and CDR2 is SNEGSKA (reference sequence).